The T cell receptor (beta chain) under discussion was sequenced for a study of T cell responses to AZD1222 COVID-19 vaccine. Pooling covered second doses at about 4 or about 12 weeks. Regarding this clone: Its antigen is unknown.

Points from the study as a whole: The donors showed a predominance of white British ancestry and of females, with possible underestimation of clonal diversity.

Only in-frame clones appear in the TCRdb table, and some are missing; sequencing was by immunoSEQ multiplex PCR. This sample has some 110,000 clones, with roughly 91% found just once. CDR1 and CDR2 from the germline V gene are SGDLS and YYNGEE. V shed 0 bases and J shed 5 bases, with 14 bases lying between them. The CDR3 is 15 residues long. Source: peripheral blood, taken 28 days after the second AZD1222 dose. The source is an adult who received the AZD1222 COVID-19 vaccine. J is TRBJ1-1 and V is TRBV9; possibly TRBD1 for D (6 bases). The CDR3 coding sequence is TGTGCCAGCAGCGTAGGATGGGGGCGAGGTACTGAAGCTTTCTTT. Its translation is CASSVGWGRGTEAFF.